These 27 T cell receptor beta chains came from one sample sequenced in a study of graft-versus-host responses after intestinal transplantation. Sequenced by immunoSEQ multiplex PCR; TCRdb stores in-frame clones only, minus some. The sample carries tens of thousands of clones, roughly 92% recorded once. These receptors have no identified antigens. This specimen was unstimulated CD4+ T cells sorted from spleen or lymph node cells, taken before intestinal transplant. The source is a human donor who received an intestinal transplant.

The rearrangement joins TRBV25-1 to TRBJ1-4; 7 bases match TRBD1. The CDR3 extends over 15 amino acids. The trim removed 6 bases at V and 8 bases at J, leaving 12 bases unmatched. Germline-derived CDR1 and CDR2 are MGHDK and SYGVNS. Here the CDR3 reads CASSSTQTGREKLFF. DNA of the CDR3: TGTGCCAGCAGCTCTACCCAGACAGGGCGGGAAAAACTGTTTTTT. The variable domain in full, with the rest retrieved from reference TRBV25-1 and TRBJ1-4, is EADIYQTPRYLVIGTGKKITLECSQTMGHDKMYWYQQDPGMELHLIHYSYGVNSTEKGDLSSESTVSRIRTEHFPLTLESARPSHTSQYLCASSSTQTGREKLFFGSGTQLSVL.

V gene TRBV5-1 combines with J gene TRBJ1-2, with D perhaps TRBD1 (5 bases). The V gene lost 0 bases and the J gene lost 2 bases, with 8 bases spanning the gap. This CDR3 contains 14 residues. CDR1 is SGHRS, CDR2 YFSETQ, per germline. CDR3 DNA: TGCGCCAGCAGCTTGGAGGGACTCAACTATGGCTACACCTTC. Translation gives CASSLEGLNYGYTF. The variable domain in full, with the rest retrieved from reference TRBV5-1 and TRBJ1-2, is KAGVTQTPRYLIKTRGQQVTLSCSPISGHRSVSWYQQTPGQGLQFLFEYFSETQRNKGNFPGRFSGRQFSNSRSEMNVSTLELGDSALYLCASSLEGLNYGYTFGSGTRLTVV.

The chain uses TRBV19 and TRBJ2-7, with D possibly being TRBD2 (6 bases). Germline V gene data show CDR1 as LNHDA and CDR2 as SQIVND (reference sequence). The CDR3 has 15 amino acids. The V gene lost 3 bases and the J gene lost 0 bases, with 12 bases spanning the gap. The CDR3: CASSISSASSYEQYF. Written as DNA, the CDR3 is TGTGCCAGTAGTATCTCTAGCGCGAGCTCCTACGAGCAGTACTTC.

V and J are TRBV28 and TRBJ1-6; 9 nucleotides match TRBD1. Germline V CDR1 and CDR2: MDHEN, SYDVKM. The CDR3 consists of 15 residues. V trimming: 5 bases; J trimming: 10 bases; junction bases outside the gene matches: 9. This CDR3 reads CASSTTGTGLSPLHF. The DNA for the CDR3 is TGTGCCAGCAGTACAACCGGGACAGGGTTATCACCCCTCCACTTT.

V and J are TRBV6-1 and TRBJ1-4, with D hard to call. CDR3 length equals 17 residues. The germline V gene encodes CDR1 MNHNS and CDR2 SASEGT. V lost 2 bases, J lost 3 bases, and 16 bases lay in between. For the CDR3, the DNA is TGTGCCAGCAGTGAATTCTCCGCGGGGTCAGCTAATGAAAAACTGTTTTTT. Its protein product is CASSEFSAGSANEKLFF.

As regards this clone: Other nucleotide sequences from this sample produce the same CDR3. The V and J genes are TRBV18 and TRBJ2-5, with D unresolved. The V gene's germline CDR1 is KGHSH and CDR2 LQKENI. The CDR3 runs 13 residues. The V end was cut by 2 bases, the J end by 1 base, with 5 bases between. CDR3 bases: TGTGCCAGCTCACCAGGGATCCAAGAGACCCAGTACTTC. Protein sequence: CASSPGIQETQYF.

The V call is TRBV11-2, the J call TRBJ2-5, with 9 bases that match TRBD2. V lost 1 base and J lost 2; bases outside the gene matches: 8. Germline assignment: CDR1 SGHAT and CDR2 FQNNGV. The CDR3 covers 17 residues. CDR3 DNA sequence: TGTGCCAGCAGCTTAGGTGCGTCTAGCGGGACACAAGAGACCCAGTACTTC. Translation: CASSLGASSGTQETQYF.

The genes are TRBV6-1 and TRBJ1-5; D unclear. Trimming pared 6 bases from V and 7 bases from J, leaving 19 bases between. Germline CDR1 reads MNHNS; CDR2 reads SASEGT. This CDR3 contains 15 residues. As DNA, the CDR3 is TGTGCCAGCAGCCAATATGGGATGAAAGGGCAGCCCCAGCATTTT. This codes for CASSQYGMKGQPQHF.

This clone was recorded only once. CDR3 in DNA: TGTGCCAGCAGCTTAGCGGCCAGCGGACACTACAATGAGCAGTTCTTC. This gives the protein CASSLAASGHYNEQFF. This rearrangement joins TRBV11-2 to TRBJ2-1; D possibly uses TRBD1 or TRBD2 (5 bases each). V was clipped by 1 base and J by 3 bases, with 13 bases between them. Per the germline V gene, CDR1 is SGHAT and CDR2 is FQNNGV. The CDR3 runs 16 residues.

This clone was counted between two and nine times. V gene TRBV27 combines with J gene TRBJ1-5; 10 positions agree with TRBD1. Trimming removed 5 bases from V and 7 bases from J; junction bases left unmatched: 17. The CDR3 has 18 amino acids. CDR1 is MNHEY and CDR2 is SMNVEV in the germline V gene (reference sequence). The CDR3: CASSPMDRGGRQGQPQHF. Here the CDR3 DNA reads TGTGCCAGCAGTCCTATGGACAGGGGGGGGAGACAGGGGCAGCCCCAGCATTTT.

The sample holds a few counts of this clone. V gene TRBV7-6 combines with J gene TRBJ1-1; a weak D match, TRBD1 (5 bases). From germline, CDR1 is SGHVS and CDR2 FNYEAQ. The V end lost 1 base, the J end lost 4 bases, and 19 bases lay between the germline ends. The CDR3 runs to 17 residues. CDR3 region: CASSLVAGYSSGTEAFF. In DNA, the CDR3 is TGTGCCAGCAGCTTAGTGGCAGGGTACTCTTCGGGCACTGAAGCTTTCTTT. The variable domain in full, with the rest retrieved from reference TRBV7-6 and TRBJ1-1, is GAGVSQSPRYKVTKRGQDVALRCDPISGHVSLYWYRQALGQGPEFLTYFNYEAQQDKSGLPNDRFSAERPEGSISTLTIQRTEQRDSAMYRCASSLVAGYSSGTEAFFGQGTRLTVV.

The V call is TRBV28, the J call TRBJ1-4; 7 bases fit TRBD1. Germline assignment: CDR1 MDHEN and CDR2 SYDVKM. This CDR3 contains 13 residues. V was pared by 5 bases and J by 8 bases, with 5 bases of the junction left unmatched. Here the CDR3 DNA reads TGTGCCAGCAGTGCCCCGGACAGGGAAAAACTGTTTTTT. Protein product: CASSAPDREKLFF.

This clone was counted a single time. V gene TRBV6-4 combines with J gene TRBJ2-2; 11 nucleotides agree with TRBD2. V was clipped by 3 bases and J by 5 bases; unmatched bases: 5. From germline, CDR1 is MRHNA and CDR2 SNTAGT. The length of the CDR3 is 16 residues. CDR3 in DNA: TGTGCCAGCAGTGAACTAGCGGGAGTTCGAACCGGGGAGCTGTTTTTT. This gives the protein CASSELAGVRTGELFF.

The chain joins TRBV9 to TRBJ1-1, with 7 bases lining up with TRBD1. This CDR3 has 15 residues. The V gene end was trimmed by 2 bases and the J gene end by 5 bases; junction bases not matched to a gene: 9. Germline assignment: CDR1 SGDLS and CDR2 YYNGEE. CDR3 amino acids: CASSVLETGRTEAFF. The CDR3 DNA sequence: TGTGCCAGCAGCGTTCTAGAGACAGGGCGGACTGAAGCTTTCTTT.

This clone appeared a single time. The CDR3 DNA follows: TGCAGTGCTAGAGGGGTCTCCCAGGAGTATTTT. The encoded protein is CSARGVSQEYF. The chain carries TRBV20-1 and TRBJ2-3; D unclear. Per germline, CDR1 DFQATT and CDR2 SNEGSKA (reference sequence). This CDR3 is 11 amino acids long. V was trimmed by 1 base and J by 13 bases, leaving 12 bases between them.

The chain combines TRBV4-2 with TRBJ2-5; 10 bases align to TRBD2. This CDR3 is 19 amino acids long. CDR1 is LGHNA, CDR2 YNFKEQ, per germline. Germline trimming cut 0 bases from V and 0 bases from J; bases unmatched to any gene: 10. CDR3 nucleotide sequence: TGTGCCAGCAGCCAAGACGCCGGGACTAGCGTGCCGTACCAAGAGACCCAGTACTTC. It translates to CASSQDAGTSVPYQETQYF.

This clone was seen a single time. The gene calls are TRBV18 and TRBJ2-7, with TRBD2 matching 7 bases. This CDR3 contains 15 residues. J gave up 2 bases and V 1 base, and 5 bases lay outside the gene matches. Germline values: CDR1 KGHSH, CDR2 LQKENI. The CDR3 loop is CASSPLRESPYEQYF. For the CDR3, the DNA is TGTGCCAGCTCACCACTGCGGGAGTCTCCCTACGAGCAGTACTTC.

The chain carries TRBV19 and TRBJ2-5; 8 bases match TRBD1. CDR3 length equals 13 residues. Germline CDR1 reads LNHDA; CDR2 reads SQIVND (reference sequence). DNA of the CDR3: TGTGCTACGACAGGGGACCACGTAGGGACCCAGTACTTC. This codes for CATTGDHVGTQYF.

The chain recombines TRBV28 with TRBJ2-7, with TRBD1 matching over 8 bases. This CDR3 region has 11 residues. With V trimmed by 8 bases and J by 8 bases, 5 bases remained unmatched. In germline, CDR1 is MDHEN, CDR2 SYDVKM. The CDR3 DNA reads as TGTGCCAGCTCAGGGGGCTATAAGCAGTACTTC. Residues: CASSGGYKQYF.

The rearrangement uses TRBV5-1 and TRBJ2-7; no reliable D call. Trimming shortened V by 4 bases and J by 0 bases, and 11 bases separated the two germline ends. The CDR3 sequence is 14 residues long. CDR1 and CDR2 (germline): SGHRS, YFSETQ. The DNA of the CDR3 is TGCGCCAGCAGCAGCGCCTTTAACTCCTACGAGCAGTACTTC. This gives the protein CASSSAFNSYEQYF.

The chain employs TRBV5-6 and TRBJ2-5, with D tentatively TRBD2 (6 bases). The CDR3 runs to 13 residues. Germline-derived CDR1 and CDR2 are SGHDT and YYEEEE. The V and J ends lost 3 bases and 5 bases respectively, with 11 bases between them. The CDR3 DNA reads as TGTGCCAGCAGCTCGACTAGTATGGAGACCCAGTACTTC. This gives the protein CASSSTSMETQYF.

The gene calls are TRBV19 and TRBJ1-2; 7 positions agree with TRBD1. The CDR3 has 14 residues. V was pared by 6 bases and J by 3 bases, with 7 bases of the junction left unmatched. Germline V gene data show CDR1 as LNHDA and CDR2 as SQIVND (reference sequence). For the CDR3, the DNA is TGTGCCAGTAGCCCGACAGGGCTGGACTATGGCTACACCTTC. This codes for CASSPTGLDYGYTF.

Of note for this clone: Lacking the conserved final phenylalanine or tryptophan, this CDR3 likely reflects a read error. V gene TRBV7-3 combines with J gene TRBJ2-7, with 10 nucleotides matching TRBD1. Looked up from germline, CDR1 is SGHTA and CDR2 is FQGTGA. V shed 4 bases, J shed 4 bases, and the junction held 10 bases outside the gene matches. This CDR3 is 16 amino acids long. DNA for the CDR3: TGTGCCAGCAGCTCGACAGGGGGCGGGCGACGGTACGAGCAGTACCTC. Protein sequence: CASSSTGGGRRYEQYL.

The genes are TRBV28 and TRBJ2-4, with D perhaps being TRBD1 or TRBD2 (6 bases each). Germline assignment: CDR1 MDHEN and CDR2 SYDVKM. V dropped 6 bases and J dropped 3 bases, with 18 bases sitting between them. CDR3 length equals 16 residues. The CDR3 here is CASSRRGEKGKNIQYF. As DNA, the CDR3 is TGTGCCAGCAGCCGAAGGGGGGAAAAGGGCAAAAACATTCAGTACTTC.

Of note for this clone: Other DNA sequences in this sample translate to the same CDR3. The chain joins TRBV18 to TRBJ2-7, with D perhaps matching TRBD1 (5 bases). The CDR3 is 16 residues long. CDR1 and CDR2 from the germline V gene are KGHSH and LQKENI. Trimming cost V 1 base and J 0 bases, with 13 bases left between them. The CDR3 sequence is CASSPQGYPRSYEQYF. In DNA form, the CDR3 reads TGTGCCAGCTCACCACAGGGGTACCCCCGCTCCTACGAGCAGTACTTC.

The chain carries TRBV7-9 and TRBJ2-1; perhaps TRBD1 as D (6 bases). Germline CDR1 and CDR2: SEHNR and FQNEAQ (reference sequence). The CDR3 has 16 amino acids. Between the trimmed V and J ends, which lost 3 bases and 3 bases, there was a span of 15 bases. The CDR3 coding sequence is TGTGCCAGCAGCTTTCAGGGGACGGCGCGCTACAATGAGCAGTTCTTC. Residues: CASSFQGTARYNEQFF.

This clone showed up just once. The chain joins TRBV19 to TRBJ2-5; 9 nucleotides align to TRBD1. With 4 bases clipped from V and 5 bases from J, the junction kept 8 bases outside the gene matches. CDR1 is LNHDA and CDR2 is SQIVND in the germline V gene (reference sequence). CDR3 size: 15 residues. The CDR3 here is CASSTLGQGSETQYF. CDR3 nucleotide sequence: TGTGCCAGTAGTACCCTTGGACAGGGGTCGGAGACCCAGTACTTC.